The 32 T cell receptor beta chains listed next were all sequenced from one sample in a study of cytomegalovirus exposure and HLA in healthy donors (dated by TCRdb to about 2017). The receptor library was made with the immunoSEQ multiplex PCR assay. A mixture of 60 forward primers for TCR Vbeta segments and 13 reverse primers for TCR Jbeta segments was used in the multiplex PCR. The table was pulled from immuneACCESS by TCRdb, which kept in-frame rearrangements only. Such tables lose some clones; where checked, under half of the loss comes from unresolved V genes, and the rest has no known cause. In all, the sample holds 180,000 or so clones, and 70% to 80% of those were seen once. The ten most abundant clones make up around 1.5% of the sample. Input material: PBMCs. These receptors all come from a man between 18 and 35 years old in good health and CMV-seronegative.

The CDR3 DNA is TGTGCCAGCAGTCTCGGAGGCGGCGATCAGCCCCAGCATTTT. Translating gives CASSLGGGDQPQHF. The chain is built from TRBV27 and TRBJ1-5; D is unresolved. This CDR3 has 14 amino acids. The V gene lost 5 bases and the J gene lost 5 bases, with 13 bases spanning the gap. Germline V gives CDR1 MNHEY, CDR2 SMNVEV (reference sequence).

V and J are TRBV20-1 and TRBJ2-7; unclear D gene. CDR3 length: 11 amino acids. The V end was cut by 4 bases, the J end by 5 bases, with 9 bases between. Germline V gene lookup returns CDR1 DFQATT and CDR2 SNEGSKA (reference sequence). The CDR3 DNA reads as TGCAGTGCTATACGCGTCCACGAGCAGTACTTC. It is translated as CSAIRVHEQYF.

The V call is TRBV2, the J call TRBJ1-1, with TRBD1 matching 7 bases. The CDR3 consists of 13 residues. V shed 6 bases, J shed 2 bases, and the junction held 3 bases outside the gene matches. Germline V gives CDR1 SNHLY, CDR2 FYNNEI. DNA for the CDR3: TGTGCCAGCAGATACAGGGGAAACACTGAAGCTTTCTTT. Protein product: CASRYRGNTEAFF.

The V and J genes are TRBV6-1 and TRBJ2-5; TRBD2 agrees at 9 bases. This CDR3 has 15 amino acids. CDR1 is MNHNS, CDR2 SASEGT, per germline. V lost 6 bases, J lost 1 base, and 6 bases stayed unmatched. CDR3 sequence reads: CASRPGTSSQETQYF. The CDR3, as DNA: TGTGCCAGCAGACCTGGGACTAGCAGCCAAGAGACCCAGTACTTC.

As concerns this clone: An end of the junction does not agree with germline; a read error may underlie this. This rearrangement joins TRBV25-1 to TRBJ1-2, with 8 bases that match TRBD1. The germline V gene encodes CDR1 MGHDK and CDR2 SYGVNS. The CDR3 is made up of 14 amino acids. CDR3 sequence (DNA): TGTGCCAGCGGCCCCCTCGACAGGGGCTATGGCTACCCCTTC. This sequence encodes CASGPLDRGYGYPF.

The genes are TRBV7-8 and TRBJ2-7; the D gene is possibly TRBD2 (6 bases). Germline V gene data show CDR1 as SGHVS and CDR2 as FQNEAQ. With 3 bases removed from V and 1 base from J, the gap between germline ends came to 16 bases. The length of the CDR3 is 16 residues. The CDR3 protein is CASSFGAPGLSYEQYF. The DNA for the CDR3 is TGTGCCAGCAGCTTTGGGGCCCCGGGACTTTCCTACGAGCAGTACTTC.

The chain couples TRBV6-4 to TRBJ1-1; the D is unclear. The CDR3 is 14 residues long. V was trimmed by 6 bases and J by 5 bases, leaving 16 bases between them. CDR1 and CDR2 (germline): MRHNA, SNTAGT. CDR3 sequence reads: CASRATFGGTEAFF. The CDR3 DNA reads TGTGCCAGCAGAGCGACCTTCGGAGGAACTGAAGCTTTCTTT.

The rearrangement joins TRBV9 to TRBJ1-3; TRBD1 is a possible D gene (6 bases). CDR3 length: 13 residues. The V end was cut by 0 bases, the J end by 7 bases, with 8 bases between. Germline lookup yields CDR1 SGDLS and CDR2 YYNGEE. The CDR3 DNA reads TGTGCCAGCAGCGTAGACAGGGTTAACACCATATATTTT. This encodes CASSVDRVNTIYF.

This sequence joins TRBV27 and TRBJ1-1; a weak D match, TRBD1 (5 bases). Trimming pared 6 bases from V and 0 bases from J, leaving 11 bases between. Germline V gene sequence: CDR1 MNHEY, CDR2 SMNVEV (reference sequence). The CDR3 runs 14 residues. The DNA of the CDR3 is TGTGCCAGCAGCCGGGGGGGGGTGAACACTGAAGCTTTCTTT. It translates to CASSRGGVNTEAFF.

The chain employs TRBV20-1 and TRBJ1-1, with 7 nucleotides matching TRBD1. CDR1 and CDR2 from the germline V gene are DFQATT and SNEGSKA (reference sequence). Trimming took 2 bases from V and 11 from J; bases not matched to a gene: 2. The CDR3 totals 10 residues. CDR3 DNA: TGCAGTGCTAGAAGGGGGCTGGCTTTCTTT. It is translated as CSARRGLAFF.

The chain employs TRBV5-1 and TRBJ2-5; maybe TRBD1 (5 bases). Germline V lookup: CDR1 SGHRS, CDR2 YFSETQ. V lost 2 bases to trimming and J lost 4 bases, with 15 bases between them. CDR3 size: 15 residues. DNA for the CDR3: TGCGCCAGCAGCTTTCTAGGGGTTGGAGTAGAGACCCAGTACTTC. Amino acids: CASSFLGVGVETQYF.

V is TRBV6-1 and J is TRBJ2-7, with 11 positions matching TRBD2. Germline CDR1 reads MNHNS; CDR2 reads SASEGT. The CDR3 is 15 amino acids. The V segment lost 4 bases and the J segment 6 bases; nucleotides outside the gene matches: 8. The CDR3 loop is CASSALAGGPVEQYF. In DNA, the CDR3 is TGTGCCAGCAGTGCCTTAGCGGGAGGGCCTGTCGAGCAGTACTTC.

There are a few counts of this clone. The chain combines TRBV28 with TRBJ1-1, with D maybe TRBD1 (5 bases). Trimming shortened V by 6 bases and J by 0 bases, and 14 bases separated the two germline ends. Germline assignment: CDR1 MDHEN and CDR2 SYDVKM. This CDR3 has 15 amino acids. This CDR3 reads CASRRSDSLNTEAFF. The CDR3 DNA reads TGTGCCAGCAGGCGATCCGACAGCTTGAACACTGAAGCTTTCTTT.

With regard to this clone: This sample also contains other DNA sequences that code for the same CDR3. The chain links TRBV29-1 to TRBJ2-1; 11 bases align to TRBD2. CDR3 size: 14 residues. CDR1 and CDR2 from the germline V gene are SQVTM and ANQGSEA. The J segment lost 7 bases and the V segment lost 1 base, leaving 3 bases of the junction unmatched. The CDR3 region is CSVEVAGGDNEQFF. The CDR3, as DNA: TGCAGCGTTGAAGTAGCGGGGGGGGATAATGAGCAGTTCTTC.

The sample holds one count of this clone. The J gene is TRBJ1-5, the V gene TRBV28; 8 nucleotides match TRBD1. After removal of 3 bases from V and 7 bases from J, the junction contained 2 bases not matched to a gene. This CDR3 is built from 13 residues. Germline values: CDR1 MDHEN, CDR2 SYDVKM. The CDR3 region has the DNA TGTGCCAGCAGTTTGGACAGGGCGCAGCCCCAGCATTTT. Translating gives CASSLDRAQPQHF.

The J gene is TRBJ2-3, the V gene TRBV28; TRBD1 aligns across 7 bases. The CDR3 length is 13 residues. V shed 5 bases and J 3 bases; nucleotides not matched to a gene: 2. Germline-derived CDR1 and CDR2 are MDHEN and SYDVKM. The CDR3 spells CASSTGVTDTQYF. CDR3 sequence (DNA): TGTGCCAGCAGTACAGGGGTGACAGATACGCAGTATTTT.

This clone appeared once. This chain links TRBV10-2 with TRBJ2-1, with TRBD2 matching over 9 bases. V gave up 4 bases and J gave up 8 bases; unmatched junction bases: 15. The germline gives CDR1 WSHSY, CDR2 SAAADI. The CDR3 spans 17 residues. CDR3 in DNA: TGCGCCAGCAGTGTAATAGCGGGAGTGGGCCTTGGGGATGAGCAGTTCTTC. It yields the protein CASSVIAGVGLGDEQFF.

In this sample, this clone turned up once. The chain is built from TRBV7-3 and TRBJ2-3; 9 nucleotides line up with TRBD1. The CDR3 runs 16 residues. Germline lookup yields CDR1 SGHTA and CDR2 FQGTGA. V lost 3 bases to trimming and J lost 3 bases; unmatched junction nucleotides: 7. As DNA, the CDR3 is TGTGCCAGCAGCTTGGAGGACAGGGGTATTACAGATACGCAGTATTTT. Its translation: CASSLEDRGITDTQYF.

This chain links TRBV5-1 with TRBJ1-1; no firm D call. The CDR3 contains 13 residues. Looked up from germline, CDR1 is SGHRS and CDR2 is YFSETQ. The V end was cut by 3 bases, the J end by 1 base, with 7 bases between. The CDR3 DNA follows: TGCGCCAGCAGCTACTTGAGGAACACTGAAGCTTTCTTT. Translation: CASSYLRNTEAFF. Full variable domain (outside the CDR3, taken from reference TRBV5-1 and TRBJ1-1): KAGVTQTPRYLIKTRGQQVTLSCSPISGHRSVSWYQQTPGQGLQFLFEYFSETQRNKGNFPGRFSGRQFSNSRSEMNVSTLELGDSALYLCASSYLRNTEAFFGQGTRLTVV.

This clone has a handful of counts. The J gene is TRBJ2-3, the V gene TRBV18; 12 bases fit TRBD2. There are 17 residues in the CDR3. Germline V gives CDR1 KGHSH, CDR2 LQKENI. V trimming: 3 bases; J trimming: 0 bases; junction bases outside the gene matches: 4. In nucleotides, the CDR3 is TGTGCCAGCTCACCGGGACTAGCGGGCACAAGCACAGATACGCAGTATTTT. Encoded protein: CASSPGLAGTSTDTQYF.

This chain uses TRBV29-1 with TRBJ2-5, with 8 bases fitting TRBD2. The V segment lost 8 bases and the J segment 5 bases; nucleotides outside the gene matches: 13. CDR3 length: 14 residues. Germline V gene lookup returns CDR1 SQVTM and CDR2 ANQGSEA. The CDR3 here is CSLQKAGVSETQYF. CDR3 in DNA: TGCAGCCTCCAGAAAGCGGGAGTCAGTGAGACCCAGTACTTC.

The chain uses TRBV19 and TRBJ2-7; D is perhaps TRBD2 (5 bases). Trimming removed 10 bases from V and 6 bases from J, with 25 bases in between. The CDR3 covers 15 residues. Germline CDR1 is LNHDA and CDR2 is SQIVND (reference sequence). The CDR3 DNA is TGTGCCACCACCGAAGGTAGAGGGATCCTCCCCGAGCAGTACTTC. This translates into CATTEGRGILPEQYF.

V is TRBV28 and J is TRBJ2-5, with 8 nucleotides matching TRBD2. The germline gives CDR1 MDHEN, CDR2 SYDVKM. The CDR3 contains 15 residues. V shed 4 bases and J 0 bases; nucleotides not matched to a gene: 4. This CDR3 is CASSSSGGYQETQYF. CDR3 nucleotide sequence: TGTGCCAGCAGTTCCAGCGGGGGCTACCAAGAGACCCAGTACTTC.

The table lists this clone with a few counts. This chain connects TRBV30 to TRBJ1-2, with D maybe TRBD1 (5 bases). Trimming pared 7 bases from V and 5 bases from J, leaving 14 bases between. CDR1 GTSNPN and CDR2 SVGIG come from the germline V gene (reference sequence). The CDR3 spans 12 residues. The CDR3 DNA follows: TGTGCCTCGCAGGGCAGGACGTATGGCTACACCTTC. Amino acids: CASQGRTYGYTF.

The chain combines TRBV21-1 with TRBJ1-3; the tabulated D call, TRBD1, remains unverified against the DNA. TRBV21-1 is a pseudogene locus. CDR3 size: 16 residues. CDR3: CASSARQGASGNTIYF. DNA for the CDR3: TGTGCCAGCAGCGCCCGACAGGGCGCCTCTGGAAACACCATATATTTT.

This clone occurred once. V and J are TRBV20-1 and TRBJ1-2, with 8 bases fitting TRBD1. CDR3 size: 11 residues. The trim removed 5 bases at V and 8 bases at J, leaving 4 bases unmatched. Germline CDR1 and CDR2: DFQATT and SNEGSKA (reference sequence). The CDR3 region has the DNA TGCAGTGCTCAGGGGGCGCGCGGCTACACCTTC. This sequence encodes CSAQGARGYTF.

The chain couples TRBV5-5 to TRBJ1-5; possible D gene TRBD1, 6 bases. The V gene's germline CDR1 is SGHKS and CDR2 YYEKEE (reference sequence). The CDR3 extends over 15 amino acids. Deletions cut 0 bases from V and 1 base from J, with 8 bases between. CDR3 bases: TGTGCCAGCAGCTTGGCAGGGGTGAGCAATCAGCCCCAGCATTTT. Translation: CASSLAGVSNQPQHF.

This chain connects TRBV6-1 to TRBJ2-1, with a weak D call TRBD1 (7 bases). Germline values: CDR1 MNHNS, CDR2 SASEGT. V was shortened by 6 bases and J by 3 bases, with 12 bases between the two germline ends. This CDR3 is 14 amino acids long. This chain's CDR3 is CASREGAGYNEQFF. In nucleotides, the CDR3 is TGTGCCAGCAGGGAGGGGGCTGGCTACAATGAGCAGTTCTTC.

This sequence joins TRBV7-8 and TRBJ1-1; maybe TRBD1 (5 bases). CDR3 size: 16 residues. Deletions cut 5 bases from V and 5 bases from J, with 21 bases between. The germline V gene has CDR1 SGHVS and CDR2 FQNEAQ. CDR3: CASSPRQTPGRTEAFF. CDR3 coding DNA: TGTGCCAGCAGCCCACGTCAAACTCCAGGGAGGACTGAAGCTTTCTTT.

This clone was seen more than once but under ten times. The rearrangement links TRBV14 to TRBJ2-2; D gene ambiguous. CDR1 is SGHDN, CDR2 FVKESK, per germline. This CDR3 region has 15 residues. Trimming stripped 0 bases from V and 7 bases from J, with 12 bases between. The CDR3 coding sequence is TGTGCCAGCAGCCAAGATAGACTCCCATTCGGGGAGCTGTTTTTT. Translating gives CASSQDRLPFGELFF.

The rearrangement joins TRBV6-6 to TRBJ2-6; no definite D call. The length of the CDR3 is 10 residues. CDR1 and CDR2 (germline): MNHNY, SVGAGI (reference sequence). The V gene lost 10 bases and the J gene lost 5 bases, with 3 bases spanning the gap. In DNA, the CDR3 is TGTGCCACCTGGGCCAACGTCCTGACTTTC. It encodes CATWANVLTF.

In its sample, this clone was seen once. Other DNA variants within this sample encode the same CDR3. CDR3 sequence reads: CASSDPGTGYGDTQYF. The CDR3 nucleotides are TGCGCCAGCAGTGATCCCGGGACAGGGTACGGAGATACGCAGTATTTT. The genes are TRBV10-1 and TRBJ2-3, with 9 bases lining up with TRBD1. The CDR3 has 16 residues. Looked up from germline, CDR1 is WNHNN and CDR2 is SYGVQD (reference sequence). After removal of 3 bases from V and 5 bases from J, the junction contained 9 bases not matched to a gene.